A single sample gave rise to the 3 T cell receptor beta chains below, sequenced in a study of OX40 agonist ivuxolimab in advanced cancers. Measured with immunoSEQ multiplex PCR; TCRdb has only the in-frame clones, and not every one. The repertoire holds more than 65,000 clones, with 85% as singletons. Sequencing was performed on CD4+ or CD8+ T cells sorted from blood, taken in a trial of the OX40 agonist ivuxolimab. The receptors shown here come from an adult with an advanced solid tumor such as melanoma, head and neck, liver or kidney cancer.

For the CDR3, the DNA is TGTGCCAGCACCTCTGGGGTGGACGCGAATGAAAAACTGTTTTTT. It encodes CASTSGVDANEKLFF. The rearrangement uses TRBV6-6 and TRBJ1-4; D gene uncertain. The germline V and J ends were trimmed by 7 bases and 5 bases, with 17 bases remaining between them. Germline CDR1 and CDR2: MNHNY and SVGAGI (reference sequence). CDR3 length equals 15 residues.

The rearrangement uses TRBV7-6 and TRBJ2-7, with D possibly TRBD1 on 6 matching bases. V lost 4 bases and J 6 bases, leaving 13 bases between the germline ends. Per germline, CDR1 SGHVS and CDR2 FNYEAQ. The CDR3 is made up of 13 amino acids. The CDR3 is CASSYTGSAEQYF. CDR3 sequence (DNA): TGTGCCAGCAGCTACACAGGGAGCGCCGAGCAGTACTTC.

The genes are TRBV6-1 and TRBJ1-5, with 7 positions matching TRBD1. Germline values: CDR1 MNHNS, CDR2 SASEGT. This CDR3 is built from 14 residues. Trimming removed 7 bases from V and 6 bases from J; junction bases left unmatched: 9. In nucleotides, the CDR3 is TGTGCCAGCACCGAGGGGGCCCCATTTCAGCCCCAGCATTTT. Translation: CASTEGAPFQPQHF.